The source of this T cell receptor beta chain is a study of CD4 T cells in relation to SARS-CoV-2 and coronaviruses. Overall study findings and caveats: Crossreactivity was assessed only for spike protein, not other viral proteins. No donor gave both pre-pandemic and post-infection samples. Crossreactive clones expanded significantly less to SARS-CoV-2 than monoreactive clones.

Germline V gene lookup returns CDR1 LNHNV and CDR2 YYDKDF (reference sequence). The ends were cut back, 1 base at V and 5 bases at J, with 9 bases in the middle. There are 14 residues in the CDR3. On this clone: The antigen remains undetermined.

Deep TCR-beta sequencing used DNA from uncultured naive and memory CD4+ T cells. The data were produced by immunoSEQ multiplex PCR, yet TCRdb's version contains in-frame clones alone and is incomplete. Among 30,000 to 45,000 clones listed, 85% to 90% were seen once. The source is an adult with COVID-19. The sample taken for sequencing was memory CD4+ T cells from PBMCs. The chain recombines TRBV15 with TRBJ2-1, with D possibly TRBD1 on 7 matching bases. CDR3 bases: TGTGCCACCAGCAGAGCCAGGGGGGACAATGAGCAGTTCTTC. Translation gives CATSRARGDNEQFF.